Below are 27 T cell receptor beta chains sequenced from a single sample in a study of molecular identifiers for immune sequencing clone quantification (dated by TCRdb to 2016 to 2019). The method was PCR. The run used a NextSeq 500. The public reads were run again by TCRdb, first through fastp at Q25 and then through MiXCR, and only productive beta chains were kept. Every CDR3 protein is listed once, alongside the most common genes and DNA of its rows. In this sample the table shows a few hundred thousand distinct CDR3 sequences, about a quarter of which occur a single time. 0.7% to 0.9% of the sample belongs to the ten largest clones. The material sequenced was naive CD8+ T cells from blood, with Jurkat cell RNA spiked in. Reading the label with the study, this specimen's cell subset or site is: FACS-sorted CD8+CD4-CCR7+CD45RA+ naive T cells. The receptors originated from a human donor in good health. Some libraries in this study had Jurkat cell RNA spiked in.

This clonotype was detected ten times or more. The chain employs TRBV6-5 and TRBJ2-2; D not resolved. Germline loops: CDR1 MNHEY, CDR2 SVGAGI. V lost 6 bases, J lost 1 base, and 6 bases lay in between. This CDR3 comprises 13 residues. CDR3 protein: CASSPWNTGELFF. In nucleotides, the CDR3 is TGTGCCAGCAGCCCATGGAACACCGGGGAGCTGTTTTTT.

In this sample, this clonotype turned up a few times. The chain recombines TRBV5-6 with TRBJ2-3, with TRBD1 identical over 8 bases. The CDR3 loop spans 16 amino acids. CDR1 and CDR2 (germline): SGHDT, YYEEEE. J gave up 0 bases and V 3 bases, and 6 bases lay outside the gene matches. The DNA for the CDR3 is TGTGCCAGCAGCTCGGACAGGGATGATAGCACAGATACGCAGTATTTT. It is translated as CASSSDRDDSTDTQYF.

This clonotype was seen a single time. This may arise from a read error, as a much more abundant clone is one base away. The chain couples TRBV30 to TRBJ2-4; TRBD1 aligns across 7 bases. The CDR3 spans 18 residues. Germline V gene sequence: CDR1 GTSNPN, CDR2 SVGIG (reference sequence). The CDR3: CAWSPRQGEGMAKDIQYF. The CDR3 region has the DNA TGTGCCTGGAGTCCACGACAGGGTGAAGGGATGGCCAAAGACATTCAGTACTTC.

This clonotype was observed many times. V usage is TRBV5-4 and J usage is TRBJ2-2; 7 bases line up with TRBD2. Germline loops: CDR1 SGHNT, CDR2 YYREEE (reference sequence). V was clipped by 3 bases and J by 1 base; unmatched bases: 6. CDR3 length: 16 amino acids. The CDR3 loop reads CASSSKSSGNTGELFF. CDR3 bases: TGTGCCAGCAGCTCCAAATCTAGCGGGAACACCGGGGAGCTGTTTTTT.

This clonotype appeared a few times. This chain connects TRBV4-1 to TRBJ2-7, with 7 bases aligning to TRBD2. V was pared by 4 bases and J by 3 bases, with 9 bases of the junction left unmatched. The CDR3 is made up of 15 amino acids. Germline V lookup: CDR1 MGHRA, CDR2 YSYEKL. CDR3 residues: CASSLAAGEGYEQYF. The CDR3 DNA reads TGCGCCAGCAGCCTCGCCGCGGGGGAAGGCTACGAGCAGTACTTC.

The rearrangement joins TRBV4-1 to TRBJ2-7; D gene unclear. The CDR3 has 12 residues. V was cut by 0 bases and J by 9 bases, with 9 bases left in between. Germline values: CDR1 MGHRA, CDR2 YSYEKL. The CDR3 nucleotides are TGCGCCAGCAGCCAAGATCAAGTTGGGCAGTACTTC. Translated, it gives CASSQDQVGQYF.

This clonotype has only a few counts. The chain uses TRBV4-3 and TRBJ1-6, with D tentatively TRBD1 (5 bases). There are 17 residues in the CDR3. The V and J ends lost 1 base and 0 bases respectively, with 10 bases between them. Germline V CDR1 and CDR2: LGHNA, YSLEER. The CDR3 reads CASSQGAGGSYNSPLHF. CDR3 in DNA: TGCGCCAGCAGCCAAGGAGCGGGGGGCTCCTATAATTCACCCCTCCACTTT.

This clonotype showed up many times. The chain recombines TRBV28 with TRBJ2-7; D possibly matches TRBD1 or TRBD2 (5 bases each). V gave up 3 bases and J gave up 7 bases, with 16 bases separating them. The CDR3 has 14 amino acids. CDR1 is MDHEN and CDR2 is SYDVKM in the germline V gene. The CDR3 DNA reads TGTGCCAGCAGTTTTGGGGGAGTCCCAGGGGAGCAGTACTTC. This encodes CASSFGGVPGEQYF. Drawing the rest from reference TRBV28 and TRBJ2-7, the complete variable domain is DVKVTQSSRYLVKRTGEKVFLECVQDMDHENMFWYRQDPGLGLRLIYFSYDVKMKEKGDIPEGYSVSREKKERFSLILESASTNQTSMYLCASSFGGVPGEQYFGPGTRLTVT.

This clonotype was seen at least ten times. The chain joins TRBV7-8 to TRBJ2-4, with D perhaps TRBD2 (5 bases). Trimming took 4 bases from V and 2 from J, leaving 15 bases between them. Germline CDR1 reads SGHVS; CDR2 reads FQNEAQ. The CDR3 extends over 16 amino acids. This chain's CDR3 is CASSSPFSATKNIQYF. CDR3 nucleotides: TGTGCCAGCAGCTCCCCATTTAGCGCGACCAAAAACATTCAGTACTTC.

The V call is TRBV2, the J call TRBJ2-1, with D possibly matching TRBD2 (6 bases). The V gene lost 3 bases and the J gene lost 0 bases, with 9 bases spanning the gap. The CDR3 loop spans 15 amino acids. Germline V CDR1 and CDR2: SNHLY, FYNNEI. The CDR3, as DNA: TGTGCCAGCAGTGAGCGGGGAGGCTCCTACAATGAGCAGTTCTTC. This gives the protein CASSERGGSYNEQFF.

This clonotype appeared a few times. V is TRBV19 and J is TRBJ2-1; 13 bases map to TRBD2. CDR1 is LNHDA and CDR2 is SQIVND in the germline V gene (reference sequence). V was pared by 5 bases and J by 7 bases, with 5 bases of the junction left unmatched. The CDR3 spans 15 residues. In DNA form, the CDR3 reads TGTGCCAGTAGTGCCCGGACTAGCGGGAGAAATGAGCAGTTCTTC. Translating it yields CASSARTSGRNEQFF.

As for this clonotype: Being one base from a much bigger clone, this may be a read error. V usage is TRBV7-9 and J usage is TRBJ2-5, with D maybe TRBD1 (6 bases). CDR3 length: 14 amino acids. V was clipped by 1 base and J by 1 base, with 7 bases between them. Looked up from germline, CDR1 is SEHNR and CDR2 is FQNEAQ (reference sequence). CDR3 sequence reads: CASSLVDSQETQYF. The CDR3 DNA sequence: TGTGCCAGCAGCTTAGTGGACAGCCAAGAGACCCAGTACTTC.

Concerning this clonotype: A much larger clonotype is one base distant, so this may be a read error. The J gene is TRBJ2-3, the V gene TRBV2; no firm D call. The better agreement between TRBJ1-5 and the DNA end casts doubt on the J call. This CDR3 comprises 15 residues. Germline values: CDR1 SNHLY, CDR2 FYNNEI. The CDR3 is CANLGGVPSTDTQHF. In DNA form, the CDR3 reads TGTGCCAACCTTGGCGGAGTCCCTAGCACAGATACGCAGCATTTT.

CDR3 in amino acids: CSARDNGGRSSYNEQFF. The CDR3 nucleotides are TGCAGTGCTAGAGACAACGGGGGAAGGAGCTCCTACAATGAGCAGTTCTTC. The V call is TRBV20-1, the J call TRBJ2-1; D might be TRBD2 (6 bases). V was pared by 0 bases and J by 0 bases, with 15 bases between. This CDR3 contains 17 residues. Germline CDR1 is DFQATT and CDR2 is SNEGSKA (reference sequence).

This clonotype was seen repeatedly, ten times or more. The chain combines TRBV7-9 with TRBJ1-1; D not certain. Germline V gene sequence: CDR1 SEHNR, CDR2 FQNEAQ (reference sequence). V was clipped by 5 bases and J by 6 bases, with 7 bases between them. This CDR3 is built from 11 residues. CDR3 amino acids: CASSHDPEAFF. The CDR3 DNA reads as TGTGCCAGCAGCCACGACCCTGAAGCTTTCTTT.

This clonotype was seen only a few times. V and J are TRBV6-2 or TRBV6-3 and TRBJ2-3, with D unresolved. The CDR3 covers 12 residues. Germline loops: CDR1 MNHEY, CDR2 SVGEGT. The V gene lost 6 bases and the J gene lost 6 bases, with 10 bases spanning the gap. CDR3 loop: CASRTLGDTQYF. DNA of the CDR3: TGTGCCAGCAGGACACTGGGGGATACGCAGTATTTT.

This clonotype showed up many times. This sequence joins TRBV6-2 or TRBV6-3 and TRBJ1-1; D is possibly TRBD1 (6 bases). CDR3 size: 15 residues. The germline V gene encodes CDR1 MNHEY and CDR2 SVGEGT. The V end lost 6 bases, the J end lost 1 base, and 15 bases lay between the germline ends. The CDR3 loop is CASRVHRATNTEAFF. CDR3 nucleotide sequence: TGTGCCAGCAGAGTTCACAGGGCCACGAACACTGAAGCTTTCTTT.

This clonotype was seen at least ten times. The V call is TRBV12-3 or TRBV12-4, the J call TRBJ1-1, with 8 bases that match TRBD1. This CDR3 spans 13 amino acids. Trimming cost V 7 bases and J 7 bases; bases outside gene matches: 8. CDR3 sequence reads: CASILQGGIEAFF. The CDR3 nucleotides are TGTGCCAGCATACTACAGGGGGGGATTGAAGCTTTCTTT.

V usage is TRBV11-2 and J usage is TRBJ2-1; 12 positions match TRBD2. The V gene's germline CDR1 is SGHAT and CDR2 FQNNGV. There are 19 residues in the CDR3. The J segment lost 5 bases and the V segment lost 0 bases, leaving 11 bases of the junction unmatched. CDR3 DNA sequence: TGTGCCAGCAGCTTAGACTCCCTAGCGGGAGGGGGGGCGGACAATGAGCAGTTCTTC. Its protein is CASSLDSLAGGGADNEQFF.

Many counts were recorded for this clonotype. The chain is built from TRBV4-3 and TRBJ2-7, with a tentative D call TRBD2 (6 bases). This CDR3 is built from 14 residues. The V and J ends lost 4 bases and 4 bases respectively, with 14 bases between them. In germline, CDR1 is LGHNA, CDR2 YSLEER. The CDR3 sequence is CASSPSDRGYEQYF. In DNA form, the CDR3 reads TGCGCCAGCAGCCCCTCCGACCGGGGGTACGAGCAGTACTTC.

The chain combines TRBV7-2 with TRBJ2-5; D is unresolved. CDR1 and CDR2 (germline): SGHTA, FQGNSA. V was cut by 1 base and J by 2 bases, with 17 bases left in between. This CDR3 is 17 amino acids long. The CDR3 region is CASSLVPVFGKQETQYF. The DNA for the CDR3 is TGTGCCAGCAGCTTAGTCCCCGTTTTTGGGAAACAAGAGACCCAGTACTTC. Using reference TRBV7-2 and TRBJ2-5 for the parts outside the CDR3, the full variable domain is GAGVSQSPSNKVTEKGKDVELRCDPISGHTALYWYRQSLGQGLEFLIYFQGNSAPDKSGLPSDRFSAERTGGSVSTLTIQRTQQEDSAVYLCASSLVPVFGKQETQYFGPGTRLLVL.

Comments on this clonotype: A read error is likely, as this CDR3 ends without the conserved phenylalanine or tryptophan. No DNA is shown, since the ends of the CDR3 on it are uncertain; the CDR3 is the one TCRdb lists. The CDR3 spells CASSKVGGREAFC. V and J are TRBV21-1 and TRBJ1-1; TRBD1, the table's D call, lacks a check against the DNA. TRBV21-1 is given as a pseudogene. The CDR3 is 13 amino acids in total, end residues counted.

This clonotype showed up many times. The V call is TRBV7-9, the J call TRBJ1-5; D is undetermined. The germline CDR1 and CDR2 sequences are SEHNR and FQNEAQ (reference sequence). CDR3 length: 15 residues. V was pared by 4 bases and J by 5 bases, with 15 bases between. The DNA for the CDR3 is TGTGCCAGCAGCTCCATACTAGAATGGGATCAGCCCCAGCATTTT. Its translation is CASSSILEWDQPQHF.

V and J are TRBV7-9 and TRBJ2-5; D possibly corresponds to TRBD2 (5 bases). There are 16 residues in the CDR3. V lost 4 bases, J lost 5 bases, and 20 bases lay in between. Germline CDR1 and CDR2: SEHNR and FQNEAQ (reference sequence). CDR3 bases: TGTGCCAGCAGCTCCAACCGGGCCCCAAGGAGGGAGACCCAGTACTTC. Protein: CASSSNRAPRRETQYF.

The gene calls are TRBV30 and TRBJ2-1; D possibly matches TRBD1 or TRBD2 (5 bases each). V lost 0 bases and J lost 13, with 10 bases in between. Germline loops: CDR1 GTSNPN, CDR2 SVGIG (reference sequence). CDR3 length: 11 amino acids. CDR3 residues: CAWSVGTFQFF. In nucleotides, the CDR3 is TGTGCCTGGAGTGTAGGGACCTTCCAGTTCTTC.

The chain joins TRBV30 to TRBJ2-1; 9 positions agree with TRBD2. Germline CDR1 and CDR2: GTSNPN and SVGIG (reference sequence). J lost 5 bases, V lost 4 bases, and 6 bases had no gene match. The CDR3 has 14 residues. Here the CDR3 DNA reads TGTGCCTGGAATTCAGCGGGGGGCCACAATGAGCAGTTCTTC. Translated: CAWNSAGGHNEQFF.

This clonotype was found many times. The chain recombines TRBV12-3 or TRBV12-4 with TRBJ2-7; weak D call: TRBD2 (5 bases). Trimming stripped 5 bases from V and 3 bases from J, with 11 bases between. CDR3 length equals 13 residues. The chain's CDR3 is CASSPGLFYEQYF. The DNA for the CDR3 is TGTGCCAGCAGTCCCGGACTCTTCTACGAGCAGTACTTC.